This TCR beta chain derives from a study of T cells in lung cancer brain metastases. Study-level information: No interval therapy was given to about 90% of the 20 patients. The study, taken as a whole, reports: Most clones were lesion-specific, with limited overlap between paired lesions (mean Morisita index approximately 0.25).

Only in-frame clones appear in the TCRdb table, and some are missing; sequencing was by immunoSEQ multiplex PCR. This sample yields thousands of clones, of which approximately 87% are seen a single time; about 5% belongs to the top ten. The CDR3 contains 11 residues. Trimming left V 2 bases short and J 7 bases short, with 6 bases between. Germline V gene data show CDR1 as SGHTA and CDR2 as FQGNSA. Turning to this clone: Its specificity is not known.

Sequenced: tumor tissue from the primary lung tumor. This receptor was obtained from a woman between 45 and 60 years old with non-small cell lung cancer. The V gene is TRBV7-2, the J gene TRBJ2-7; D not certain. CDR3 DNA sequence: TGTGCCAGCAGCTTAATTTATGAGCAGTACTTC. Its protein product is CASSLIYEQYF. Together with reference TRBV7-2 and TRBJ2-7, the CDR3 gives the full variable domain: GAGVSQSPSNKVTEKGKDVELRCDPISGHTALYWYRQSLGQGLEFLIYFQGNSAPDKSGLPSDRFSAERTGGSVSTLTIQRTQQEDSAVYLCASSLIYEQYFGPGTRLTVT.